This T cell receptor beta chain was observed in a study of blood T cell repertoires in COVID-19. Study context: Whether acute or convalescent, the COVID-19 samples came from the United States, Italy and Spain.

The V gene lost 0 bases and the J gene lost 2 bases, with 5 bases spanning the gap. Germline loops: CDR1 MGHDK, CDR2 SYGVNS. This CDR3 is 14 amino acids long. In this sample, this clone turned up a few times. Assay: immunoSEQ multiplex PCR; the TCRdb copy retains only in-frame clones and omits some. The profile shows about 250,000 clones, 70% to 90% of them singletons. What was sequenced was peripheral blood. The TCR originated in a woman aged 40 to 49 who had recovered from COVID-19. The chain carries TRBV25-1 and TRBJ1-3; no firm D call. The DNA of the CDR3 is TGTGCCAGCAGTGAATACAGTGCTGGAAACACCATATATTTT. It codes for CASSEYSAGNTIYF.